This T cell receptor beta chain comes out of a study of cytomegalovirus exposure and HLA in healthy donors. This PCR relied on a set of 60 Vbeta primers and 13 Jbeta primers. Sequenced by immunoSEQ multiplex PCR; TCRdb stores in-frame clones only, minus some. The repertoire holds roughly 190,000 clones, with around 79% as singletons. This CDR3 comprises 13 residues. The germline V gene encodes CDR1 MNHEY and CDR2 SMNVEV (reference sequence). V lost 5 bases and J lost 5; bases outside the gene matches: 4. Participants comprised healthy donors of bone marrow. Sequenced material: PBMCs. This sequence joins TRBV27 and TRBJ1-1, with 8 bases aligning to TRBD1. The sequence was collected from a woman aged 50 to 60 in good health and CMV-seronegative. The CDR3 is CASSVRGRTEAFF. The DNA of the CDR3 is TGTGCCAGCAGTGTCAGGGGGCGGACTGAAGCTTTCTTT.